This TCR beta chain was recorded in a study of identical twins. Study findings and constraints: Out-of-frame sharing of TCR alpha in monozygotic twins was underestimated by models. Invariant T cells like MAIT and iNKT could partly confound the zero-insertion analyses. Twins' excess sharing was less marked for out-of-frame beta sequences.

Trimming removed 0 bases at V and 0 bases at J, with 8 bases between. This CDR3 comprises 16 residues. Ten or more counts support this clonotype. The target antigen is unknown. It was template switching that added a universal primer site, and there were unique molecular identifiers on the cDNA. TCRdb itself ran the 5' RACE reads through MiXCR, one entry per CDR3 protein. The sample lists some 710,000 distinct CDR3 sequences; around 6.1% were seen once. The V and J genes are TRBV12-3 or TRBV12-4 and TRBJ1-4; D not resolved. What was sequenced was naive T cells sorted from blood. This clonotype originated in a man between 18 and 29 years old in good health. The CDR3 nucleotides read TGTGCCAGCAGTTTAGCGCGGGCAGCAACTAATGAAAAACTGTTTTTT. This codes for CASSLARAATNEKLFF.